The clone carrying this TCR beta chain turned up a few times. Its antigen is not known. Donors each provided roughly 10 milliliters of peripheral blood. Total RNA was isolated from each sample in quantities of at least 5 micrograms. This sample is drawn from a study of blood T cells in healthy people across ages. Study results and caveats: Estimated diversity across one million T cells was deemed an underestimate.

The CDR3 length is 15 residues. V trimming: 1 base; J trimming: 11 bases; junction bases outside the gene matches: 8. CDR1 and CDR2 from the germline V gene are KGHSH and LQKENI. PCR was performed a second time for about 6 to 11 cycles using a sample-barcoded 5' primer and a J-beta primer mix. MiXCR, run by TCRdb on the 5' RACE reads, gives a single entry per CDR3 protein. The table shows about 640,000 distinct CDR3 sequences, with about 54% occurring only once. The chain links TRBV18 to TRBJ1-4; 9 bases fit TRBD1. The clonotype comes from a man aged 55-75 years in good health. The specimen sequenced was blood. CDR3 DNA sequence: TGTGCCAGCTCACCACTGCCCGGGACAGGGAGTAAACTGTTTTTT. It is translated as CASSPLPGTGSKLFF.